The source of this T cell receptor beta chain is a study of blood T cell repertoires in COVID-19. Between the trimmed V and J ends, which lost 0 bases and 4 bases, there was a span of 13 bases. This CDR3 contains 15 residues. The germline V gene has CDR1 MGHRA and CDR2 YSYEKL. Generated by immunoSEQ multiplex PCR, the TCRdb table keeps only in-frame clones and is missing some. The sample has a few hundred thousand clones, 87% seen once. This clonotype was sampled from a woman aged 50 to 60 with acute or convalescent COVID-19. V gene TRBV4-1 combines with J gene TRBJ2-7, with a possible D match to TRBD1 (6 bases). Sequencing was carried out using peripheral blood. Here the CDR3 reads CASSQDEGVMYEQYF. CDR3 sequence (DNA): TGCGCCAGCAGCCAAGATGAGGGGGTTATGTACGAGCAGTACTTC.